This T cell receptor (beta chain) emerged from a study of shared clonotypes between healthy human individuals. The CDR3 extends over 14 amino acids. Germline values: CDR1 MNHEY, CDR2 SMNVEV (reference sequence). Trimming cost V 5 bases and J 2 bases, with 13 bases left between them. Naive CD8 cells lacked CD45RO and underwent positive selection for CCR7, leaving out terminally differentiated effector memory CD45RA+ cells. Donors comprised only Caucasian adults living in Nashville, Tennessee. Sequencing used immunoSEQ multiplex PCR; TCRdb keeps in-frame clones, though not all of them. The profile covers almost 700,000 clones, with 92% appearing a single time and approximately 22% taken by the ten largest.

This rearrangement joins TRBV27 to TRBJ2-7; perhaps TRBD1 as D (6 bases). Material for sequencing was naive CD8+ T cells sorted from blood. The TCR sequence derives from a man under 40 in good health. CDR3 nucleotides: TGTGCCAGCAGTCCCGACAGGAATACCTACGAGCAGTACTTC. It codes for CASSPDRNTYEQYF.